A single sample is the source of the 30 T cell receptor beta chains below, sequenced in a study of T cell responses to AZD1222 COVID-19 vaccine. Sequencing used immunoSEQ multiplex PCR; TCRdb keeps in-frame clones, though not all of them. The sample records around 110,000 clones, around 94% being singletons. This material consisted of peripheral blood, taken 28 days after the second AZD1222 dose. Every receptor here comes from an adult who received the AZD1222 COVID-19 vaccine.

About this clone: The same CDR3 is also encoded by other DNA sequences in this sample. The rearrangement joins TRBV18 to TRBJ2-5; no definite D call. Trimming removed 3 bases at V and 5 bases at J, with 4 bases between. This CDR3 contains 11 residues. The V gene's germline CDR1 is KGHSH and CDR2 LQKENI. The CDR3 here is CASSPGETQYF. The CDR3 bases are TGTGCCAGCTCACCGGGGGAGACCCAGTACTTC.

The chain recombines TRBV7-8 with TRBJ1-1; a possible D gene is TRBD1 (5 bases). This CDR3 region has 13 residues. V was clipped by 6 bases and J by 4 bases, with 12 bases between them. CDR1 is SGHVS, CDR2 FQNEAQ, per germline. CDR3 coding DNA: TGTGCCAGCAGTATAGGGGCTTCCACTGAAGCTTTCTTT. Its protein product is CASSIGASTEAFF.

The V gene is TRBV28, the J gene TRBJ1-5; TRBD1 matches 7 bases. Per the germline V gene, CDR1 is MDHEN and CDR2 is SYDVKM. V was clipped by 5 bases and J by 4 bases; unmatched bases: 8. The CDR3 sequence is 15 residues long. DNA of the CDR3: TGTGCCAGCAGTGGCGGGACAGCCGGAAATCAGCCCCAGCATTTT. Translation gives CASSGGTAGNQPQHF.

This clone has a handful of counts. The chain carries TRBV5-4 and TRBJ2-1, with a tentative D call TRBD2 (6 bases). V was trimmed by 1 base and J by 5 bases, leaving 22 bases between them. This CDR3 has 18 amino acids. Germline CDR1 and CDR2: SGHNT and YYREEE (reference sequence). The CDR3: CASSLSTRLDRAHNEQFF. DNA of the CDR3: TGTGCCAGCAGCTTGTCGACTAGACTAGATCGAGCACACAATGAGCAGTTCTTC.

The chain is built from TRBV27 and TRBJ1-1; D is undetermined. V shed 10 bases and J shed 6 bases, with 12 bases lying between them. The V gene's germline CDR1 is MNHEY and CDR2 SMNVEV (reference sequence). The CDR3 length is 11 residues. The CDR3 reads CATPPEPEAFF. CDR3 sequence (DNA): TGTGCCACCCCACCGGAGCCTGAAGCTTTCTTT.

The J gene is TRBJ2-7, the V gene TRBV19; D may correspond to TRBD1 or TRBD2 (5 bases each). The V gene lost 1 base and the J gene lost 3 bases, with 10 bases spanning the gap. Germline V CDR1 and CDR2: LNHDA, SQIVND (reference sequence). CDR3 length equals 14 residues. The CDR3: CASSIGGFFYEQYF. For the CDR3, the DNA is TGTGCCAGTAGTATAGGGGGGTTCTTCTACGAGCAGTACTTC.

This rearrangement joins TRBV28 to TRBJ1-2; unclear D gene. The CDR3 totals 11 residues. Germline CDR1 and CDR2: MDHEN and SYDVKM. With 7 bases removed from V and 4 bases from J, the gap between germline ends came to 7 bases. The CDR3 DNA is TGTGCCAGCACCTGGGGCTATGGCTACACCTTC. Translating gives CASTWGYGYTF.

The J gene is TRBJ1-6, the V gene TRBV28, with D possibly matching TRBD1 (6 bases). CDR3 length equals 15 residues. V gave up 7 bases and J gave up 0 bases, with 10 bases separating them. Germline lookup yields CDR1 MDHEN and CDR2 SYDVKM. CDR3 DNA: TGTGCCAGCACGGGGGGCCGCTCCTATAATTCACCCCTCCACTTT. It codes for CASTGGRSYNSPLHF.

The rearrangement links TRBV19 to TRBJ1-1; D may be TRBD1 (6 bases). CDR3 size: 14 residues. V gave up 2 bases and J gave up 5 bases, with 12 bases separating them. Germline V gene lookup returns CDR1 LNHDA and CDR2 SQIVND (reference sequence). CDR3 sequence reads: CASSIRRGVTEAFF. In DNA, the CDR3 is TGTGCCAGTAGTATACGCAGGGGAGTAACTGAAGCTTTCTTT.

J is TRBJ2-7 and V is TRBV7-9; no reliable D call. Trimming cost V 3 bases and J 3 bases, with 12 bases left between them. This CDR3 is 14 amino acids long. Germline lookup yields CDR1 SEHNR and CDR2 FQNEAQ (reference sequence). The CDR3 loop reads CASSLGTDHYEQYF. The CDR3 nucleotides read TGTGCCAGCAGCTTGGGTACGGACCACTACGAGCAGTACTTC.

The chain recombines TRBV28 with TRBJ1-1, with a possible D match to TRBD1 (5 bases). CDR3 length: 11 amino acids. CDR1 and CDR2 from the germline V gene are MDHEN and SYDVKM. Trimming cost V 9 bases and J 11 bases, with 16 bases left between them. The chain's CDR3 is CASTSRGAAFF. The CDR3 bases are TGTGCCAGTACTAGTAGGGGTGCGGCTTTCTTT. Drawing the rest from reference TRBV28 and TRBJ1-1, the complete variable domain is DVKVTQSSRYLVKRTGEKVFLECVQDMDHENMFWYRQDPGLGLRLIYFSYDVKMKEKGDIPEGYSVSREKKERFSLILESASTNQTSMYLCASTSRGAAFFGQGTRLTVV.

This clone appeared a single time. The chain combines TRBV5-1 with TRBJ1-6; D is ambiguous. Germline CDR1 SGHRS, CDR2 YFSETQ. V was cut by 4 bases and J by 0 bases, with 11 bases left in between. The length of the CDR3 is 16 residues. The CDR3 bases are TGCGCCAGCAGCCCTTCCGGAAGCTCCTATAATTCACCCCTCCACTTT. This gives the protein CASSPSGSSYNSPLHF.

V is TRBV6-5 and J is TRBJ2-5, with TRBD2 matching over 11 bases. Germline values: CDR1 MNHEY, CDR2 SVGAGI. V gave up 6 bases and J gave up 3 bases; unmatched junction bases: 6. This CDR3 contains 15 residues. The CDR3 protein is CASSSSGRLKETQYF. As DNA, the CDR3 is TGTGCCAGCAGCTCTAGCGGGAGGTTAAAAGAGACCCAGTACTTC.

In this sample, this clone turned up once. This chain uses TRBV4-2 with TRBJ2-2; 7 positions agree with TRBD2. The J segment lost 4 bases and the V segment lost 4 bases, leaving 9 bases of the junction unmatched. The germline V gene encodes CDR1 LGHNA and CDR2 YNFKEQ. The length of the CDR3 is 16 residues. The chain's CDR3 is CASSPPGGIVTGELFF. As DNA, the CDR3 is TGTGCCAGCAGCCCACCGGGGGGAATCGTCACCGGGGAGCTGTTTTTT.

This clone appeared a single time. The J gene is TRBJ2-7, the V gene TRBV7-6, with TRBD2 matching 9 bases. Germline CDR1 SGHVS, CDR2 FNYEAQ. The CDR3 is 18 amino acids. The J segment lost 9 bases and the V segment lost 6 bases, leaving 24 bases of the junction unmatched. The chain's CDR3 is CASSPKAGSGSFGRRQYF. In DNA form, the CDR3 reads TGTGCCAGCAGTCCAAAGGCTGGTAGCGGGAGTTTTGGGCGGCGGCAGTACTTC.

Only one count was recorded for this clone. This rearrangement joins TRBV5-4 to TRBJ1-4; 10 nucleotides line up with TRBD1. CDR1 and CDR2 (germline): SGHNT, YYREEE (reference sequence). The V and J ends lost 4 bases and 5 bases, in that order; junction bases with no gene match: 8. The CDR3 has 16 residues. This chain's CDR3 is CASSLDRGQPNEKLFF. The CDR3 DNA is TGTGCCAGCAGCCTTGACAGGGGGCAGCCAAATGAAAAACTGTTTTTT.

This chain joins TRBV2 and TRBJ2-5; D is tentatively TRBD1 or TRBD2 (5 bases each). Germline CDR1 reads SNHLY; CDR2 reads FYNNEI. V lost 7 bases to trimming and J lost 3 bases, with 12 bases between them. The CDR3 totals 13 residues. The DNA for the CDR3 is TGTGCCAGCAAGCGGACAAGGGAAGAGACCCAGTACTTC. Amino acid sequence: CASKRTREETQYF.

This clone was counted between two and nine times. The genes are TRBV7-2 and TRBJ1-4; maybe TRBD1 (5 bases). Germline V lookup: CDR1 SGHTA, CDR2 FQGNSA. The CDR3 totals 18 residues. V lost 3 bases and J 0 bases, leaving 17 bases between the germline ends. CDR3 in DNA: TGTGCCAGCAGCTTCTCGGGACGCCAGGATGCAACTAATGAAAAACTGTTTTTT. Translating gives CASSFSGRQDATNEKLFF.

The gene calls are TRBV6-1 and TRBJ1-1; no reliable D call. This CDR3 comprises 13 residues. Trimming stripped 5 bases from V and 0 bases from J, with 7 bases between. Germline-derived CDR1 and CDR2 are MNHNS and SASEGT. The chain's CDR3 is CASSPPMNTEAFF. The CDR3 region has the DNA TGTGCCAGCAGTCCCCCGATGAACACTGAAGCTTTCTTT.

V usage is TRBV27 and J usage is TRBJ2-2; TRBD2 is a possible D gene (7 bases). Per germline, CDR1 MNHEY and CDR2 SMNVEV (reference sequence). The CDR3 has 13 amino acids. V was pared by 7 bases and J by 8 bases, with 14 bases between. Here the CDR3 DNA reads TGTGCCAGCACCCGAGGGGGGGGTGGGGAGCTGTTTTTT. Protein: CASTRGGGGELFF.

The chain joins TRBV6-5 to TRBJ1-5, with D maybe TRBD1 (5 bases). Trimming left V 2 bases short and J 5 bases short, with 13 bases between. The CDR3 is made up of 15 amino acids. Germline CDR1 and CDR2: MNHEY and SVGAGI. The CDR3 loop is CASSYDGGIDQPQHF. The CDR3 coding sequence is TGTGCCAGCAGTTACGATGGGGGGATCGATCAGCCCCAGCATTTT.

The chain recombines TRBV30 with TRBJ2-6; tentatively, D is TRBD1 (6 bases). The V and J ends lost 2 bases and 0 bases respectively, with 11 bases between them. This CDR3 comprises 16 residues. Per germline, CDR1 GTSNPN and CDR2 SVGIG (reference sequence). The CDR3 loop reads CAWSRTGNSGANVLTF. The CDR3, as DNA: TGTGCCTGGAGTCGTACAGGGAACTCTGGGGCCAACGTCCTGACTTTC.

This clone appeared once. The V and J genes are TRBV6-4 and TRBJ2-2; D gene uncertain. The CDR3 is made up of 14 amino acids. Germline V lookup: CDR1 MRHNA, CDR2 SNTAGT. Trimming left V 3 bases short and J 1 base short, with 6 bases between. This chain's CDR3 is CASSENENTGELFF. CDR3 nucleotide sequence: TGTGCCAGCAGTGAGAACGAGAACACCGGGGAGCTGTTTTTT.

This chain joins TRBV19 and TRBJ2-7; D is possibly TRBD1 or TRBD2 (5 bases each). The CDR3 spans 15 residues. Per the germline V gene, CDR1 is LNHDA and CDR2 is SQIVND (reference sequence). V lost 3 bases and J 2 bases, leaving 14 bases between the germline ends. CDR3 nucleotide sequence: TGTGCCAGTAGTATTGGGGACCTAGGGCCCTACGAGCAGTACTTC. Amino acid sequence: CASSIGDLGPYEQYF.

The J gene is TRBJ2-1, the V gene TRBV23-1; TRBD2 agrees at 9 bases. TRBV23-1 belongs to the ORF category, with a function that is uncertain. V gave up 7 bases and J gave up 7 bases; unmatched junction bases: 8. The CDR3 has 14 residues. The CDR3 spells CASTLAGEVNEQFF. CDR3 coding DNA: TGCGCCAGCACCTTAGCGGGAGAGGTGAATGAGCAGTTCTTC.

The chain links TRBV19 to TRBJ1-2, with D maybe TRBD1 (6 bases). The germline gives CDR1 LNHDA, CDR2 SQIVND (reference sequence). The CDR3 sequence is 14 residues long. V was clipped by 5 bases and J by 4 bases, with 14 bases between them. In nucleotides, the CDR3 is TGTGCCAGTAGTCCGGGAGGGGGTGGCTATGGCTACACCTTC. It specifies CASSPGGGGYGYTF.

The rearrangement uses TRBV11-3 and TRBJ2-2; 7 bases fit TRBD2. Germline CDR1 SGHNT, CDR2 YENEEA. V was pared by 1 base and J by 1 base, with 0 bases of the junction left unmatched. The CDR3 covers 15 residues. The CDR3 sequence: CASSLGGRNTGELFF. CDR3 nucleotide sequence: TGTGCCAGCAGCTTAGGCGGGAGGAACACCGGGGAGCTGTTTTTT.

The chain has TRBV29-1 and TRBJ1-1; D ambiguous. This CDR3 contains 11 residues. Per the germline V gene, CDR1 is SQVTM and CDR2 is ANQGSEA. V lost 6 bases and J 6 bases, leaving 11 bases between the germline ends. The CDR3 DNA follows: TGCAGCGTAGATGAGCCTTCTGAAGCTTTCTTT. Translation gives CSVDEPSEAFF.

This clone was found once. The rearrangement uses TRBV10-2 and TRBJ1-5; D is unclear. The CDR3 extends over 13 amino acids. The V gene's germline CDR1 is WSHSY and CDR2 SAAADI. V lost 9 bases, J lost 3 bases, and 12 bases lay in between. Written as DNA, the CDR3 is TGCGCCAGTAGAGACGGATACAATCAGCCCCAGCATTTT. It specifies CASRDGYNQPQHF.

The chain recombines TRBV5-1 with TRBJ2-5; D is uncertain. Between the trimmed V and J ends, which lost 4 bases and 5 bases, there was a span of 12 bases. The germline V gene has CDR1 SGHRS and CDR2 YFSETQ. The CDR3 runs 13 residues. The CDR3 sequence: CASSLGLGETQYF. CDR3 coding DNA: TGCGCCAGCAGCCTGGGCCTAGGGGAGACCCAGTACTTC.